A single TCR beta chain is shown here with its context. The record originates from a study of blood T cell repertoires in COVID-19. The germline V gene has CDR1 MNHEY and CDR2 SVGAGI. V was cut by 4 bases and J by 4 bases, with 14 bases left in between. This CDR3 has 15 residues. Data came from immunoSEQ multiplex PCR; TCRdb stores just in-frame clones and leaves some out. The data show roughly 190,000 clones, roughly nine tenths seen once. The chain has TRBV6-5 and TRBJ1-3; D is unresolved. Sequencing was performed on peripheral blood. This sequence was found in a man between 65 and 79 years old with acute or convalescent COVID-19. CDR3 in amino acids: CASSSPDLGGNTIYF. CDR3 DNA: TGTGCCAGCAGTTCCCCTGACTTAGGCGGAAACACCATATATTTT.